This TCR beta chain was observed in a study of Ad26.COV2.S vaccination and SARS-CoV-2 variants. The treatment: some 20 received Ad26.COV2.S at low or high dose, single or two shots; 5 received placebo; per-sample allocation not given. On day 63 after the first injection, vaccine and placebo recipients gave samples. This clone was seen a single time. The antigen is not known. General study findings and limits: While placebo recipients had lower spike-specific TCR breadth, vaccine recipients had more.

Clones were read by immunoSEQ multiplex PCR, and TCRdb kept only the in-frame ones, dropping some. The sample shows about 350,000 clones, around 90% of them seen only once. Trimming cost V 8 bases and J 3 bases, with 11 bases left between them. The germline CDR1 and CDR2 sequences are SGHNT and YENEEA. This CDR3 contains 13 residues. This sequence was found in a person between 18 and 65 years old who received the Ad26.COV2.S COVID-19 vaccine or a placebo. This material consisted of peripheral blood, taken in a trial of Ad26.COV2.S vaccine versus placebo. The chain combines TRBV11-3 with TRBJ2-1; D perhaps matches TRBD2 (5 bases). CDR3 region: CASAQDYYNEQFF. CDR3 nucleotide sequence: TGTGCCAGCGCTCAAGACTACTACAATGAGCAGTTCTTC.